This TCR beta chain appears in the sequencing data of a study of blood T cell repertoires in COVID-19. Overall study: PBMCs, B-cell-depleted T cells, or T cells provided the cDNA or gDNA that made up the material.

Profiled with immunoSEQ multiplex PCR; TCRdb holds only in-frame clones, not every one. Of 470,000 or so clones in the sample, about 85% were seen once. The CDR3 is made up of 14 amino acids. Germline CDR1 reads WSHSY; CDR2 reads SAAADI. Trimming removed 6 bases at V and 0 bases at J, with 12 bases between. The TCR sequence derives from a woman aged 18-29 years with acute COVID-19. The rearrangement uses TRBV10-2 and TRBJ2-7; a possible D gene is TRBD1 (6 bases). The sequenced sample was PBMCs or T cells enriched from blood (not recorded which). The chain's CDR3 is CASSTGPSSYEQYF. The CDR3 DNA sequence: TGCGCCAGCAGCACAGGGCCAAGCTCCTACGAGCAGTACTTC.